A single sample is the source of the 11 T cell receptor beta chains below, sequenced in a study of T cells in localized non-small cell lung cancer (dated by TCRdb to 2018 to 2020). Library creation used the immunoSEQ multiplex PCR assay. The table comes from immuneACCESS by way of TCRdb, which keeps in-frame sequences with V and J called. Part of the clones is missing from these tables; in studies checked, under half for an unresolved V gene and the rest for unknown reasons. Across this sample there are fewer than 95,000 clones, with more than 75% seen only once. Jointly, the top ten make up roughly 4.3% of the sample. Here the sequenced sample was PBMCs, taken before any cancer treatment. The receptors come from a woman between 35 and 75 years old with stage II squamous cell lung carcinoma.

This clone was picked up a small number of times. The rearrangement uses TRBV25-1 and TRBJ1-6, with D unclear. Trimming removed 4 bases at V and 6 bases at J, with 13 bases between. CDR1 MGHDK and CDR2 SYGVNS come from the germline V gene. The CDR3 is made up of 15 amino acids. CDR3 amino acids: CASSGPRGINSPLHF. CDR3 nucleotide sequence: TGTGCCAGCAGTGGGCCCCGAGGCATTAATTCACCCCTCCACTTT.

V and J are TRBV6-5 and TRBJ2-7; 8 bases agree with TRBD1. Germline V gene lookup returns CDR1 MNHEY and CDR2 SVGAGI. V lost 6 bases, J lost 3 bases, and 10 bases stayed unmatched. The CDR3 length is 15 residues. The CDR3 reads CASSQDRAPFYEQYF. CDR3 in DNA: TGTGCCAGCAGCCAGGACAGGGCCCCCTTCTACGAGCAGTACTTC.

The CDR3 protein is CAMEGTGNTIYF. CDR3 DNA: TGTGCCATGGAGGGAACTGGAAACACCATATATTTT. The chain couples TRBV7-9 to TRBJ1-3, with D unclear. CDR1 and CDR2 (germline): SEHNR, FQNEAQ (reference sequence). V lost 10 bases, J lost 2 bases, and 9 bases lay in between. The CDR3 runs 12 residues.

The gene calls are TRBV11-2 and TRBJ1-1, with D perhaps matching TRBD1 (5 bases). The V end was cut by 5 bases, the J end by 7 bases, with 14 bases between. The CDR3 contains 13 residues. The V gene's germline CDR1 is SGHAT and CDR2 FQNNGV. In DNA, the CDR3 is TGTGCCAGCAGCCACCGGGACGTTCTTGAAGCTTTCTTT. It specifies CASSHRDVLEAFF.

The CDR3: CAAARDPAVGGGYTF. DNA for the CDR3: TGTGCCGCCGCCCGGGACCCGGCCGTGGGTGGTGGCTACACCTTC. The chain carries TRBV6-5 and TRBJ1-2, with D possibly TRBD1 on 5 matching bases. Germline V lookup: CDR1 MNHEY, CDR2 SVGAGI. V was clipped by 11 bases and J by 7 bases, with 26 bases between them. This CDR3 is 15 amino acids long.

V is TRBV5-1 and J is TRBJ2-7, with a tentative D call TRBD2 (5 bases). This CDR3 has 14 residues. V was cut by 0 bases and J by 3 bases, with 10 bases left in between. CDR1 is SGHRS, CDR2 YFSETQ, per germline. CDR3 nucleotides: TGCGCCAGCAGCTTGGCCGGTGGAGGCTACGAGCAGTACTTC. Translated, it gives CASSLAGGGYEQYF.

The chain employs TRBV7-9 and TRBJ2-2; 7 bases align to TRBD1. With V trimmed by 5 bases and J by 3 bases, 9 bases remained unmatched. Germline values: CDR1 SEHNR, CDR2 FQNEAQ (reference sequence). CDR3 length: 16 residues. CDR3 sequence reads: CASSQRQGLDTGELFF. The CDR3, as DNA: TGTGCCAGCAGCCAACGACAGGGTTTAGACACCGGGGAGCTGTTTTTT.

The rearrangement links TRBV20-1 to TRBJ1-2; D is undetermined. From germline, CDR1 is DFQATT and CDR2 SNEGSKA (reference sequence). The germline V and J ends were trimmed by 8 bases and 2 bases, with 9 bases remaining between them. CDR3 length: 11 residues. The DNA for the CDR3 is TGCAGTCTCCCGGCGAACTATGGCTACACCTTC. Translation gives CSLPANYGYTF.

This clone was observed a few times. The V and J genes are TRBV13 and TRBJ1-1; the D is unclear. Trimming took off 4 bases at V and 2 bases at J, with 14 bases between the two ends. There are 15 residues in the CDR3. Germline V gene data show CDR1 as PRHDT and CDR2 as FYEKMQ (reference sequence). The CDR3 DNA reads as TGTGCCAGCAGCTCCCTAGCAAATTCCAACACTGAAGCTTTCTTT. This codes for CASSSLANSNTEAFF.

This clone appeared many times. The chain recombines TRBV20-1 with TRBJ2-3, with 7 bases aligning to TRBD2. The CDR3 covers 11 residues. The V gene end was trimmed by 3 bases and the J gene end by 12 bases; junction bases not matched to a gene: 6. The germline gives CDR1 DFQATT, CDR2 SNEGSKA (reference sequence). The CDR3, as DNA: TGCAGTGCTAGCTTCGGGACTACACAGTATTTT. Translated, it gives CSASFGTTQYF.

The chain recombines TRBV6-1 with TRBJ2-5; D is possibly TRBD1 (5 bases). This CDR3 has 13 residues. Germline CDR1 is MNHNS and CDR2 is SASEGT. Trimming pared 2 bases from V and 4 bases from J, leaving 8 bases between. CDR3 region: CASSEIRGETQYF. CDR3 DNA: TGTGCCAGCAGTGAAATTAGGGGAGAGACCCAGTACTTC.